The 23 T cell receptor beta chains given below trace back to one sample, sequenced in a study of shared T cell receptors in the human thymus. Profiled with immunoSEQ multiplex PCR; TCRdb holds only in-frame clones, not every one. This table has approximately 730,000 clones, 70% to 90% appearing once. These data were likewise used in another study, on human thymus T cells.

Sequenced: thymocytes. All receptors derive from a girl under three years old with a congenital heart defect.

This chain links TRBV5-3 with TRBJ2-5; the D gene is possibly TRBD2 (6 bases). TRBV5-3 qualifies as an ORF whose function is uncertain. The length of the CDR3 is 15 residues. V lost 1 base and J lost 0, with 10 bases in between. CDR3 sequence: CARSLKRDYQETQYF. The CDR3 region has the DNA TGTGCCAGAAGCTTGAAGAGGGACTACCAAGAGACCCAGTACTTC.

V and J are TRBV5-1 and TRBJ1-1, with D perhaps TRBD1 (6 bases). Germline loops: CDR1 SGHRS, CDR2 YFSETQ. Trimming removed 2 bases from V and 7 bases from J, with 18 bases in between. The CDR3 runs to 15 residues. The DNA for the CDR3 is TGCGCCAGCAGCTTTGGCAGGGGAAGGGGTGGTGAAGCTTTCTTT. Protein product: CASSFGRGRGGEAFF.

V and J are TRBV19 and TRBJ1-5; tentative D call: TRBD1 (5 bases). This CDR3 is 15 amino acids long. Germline V gene sequence: CDR1 LNHDA, CDR2 SQIVND (reference sequence). Trimming removed 6 bases at V and 2 bases at J, with 14 bases between. DNA for the CDR3: TGTGCCAGTAGCCTTGGTGCGGGGGGCAATCAGCCCCAGCATTTT. It codes for CASSLGAGGNQPQHF.

CDR3 protein: CASIWAGGSTLRVNEQFF. The DNA of the CDR3 is TGTGCCAGCATCTGGGCCGGGGGGTCGACTCTACGGGTCAATGAGCAGTTCTTC. The chain joins TRBV28 to TRBJ2-1, with 7 positions matching TRBD2. The V segment lost 7 bases and the J segment 6 bases; nucleotides outside the gene matches: 21. This CDR3 has 18 residues. Germline assignment: CDR1 MDHEN and CDR2 SYDVKM.

This chain uses TRBV7-9 with TRBJ1-2; no definite D call. There are 13 residues in the CDR3. Trimming left V 3 bases short and J 3 bases short, with 8 bases between. CDR1 is SEHNR, CDR2 FQNEAQ, per germline (reference sequence). CDR3 sequence (DNA): TGTGCCAGCAGCTTTTGGGGAGACTATGGCTACACCTTC. It encodes CASSFWGDYGYTF.

V gene TRBV5-1 combines with J gene TRBJ2-7; 8 nucleotides match TRBD1. The CDR3 length is 13 residues. V dropped 6 bases and J dropped 1; count of bases not matched to a gene: 3. Germline assignment: CDR1 SGHRS and CDR2 YFSETQ. The CDR3 here is CASKGQVSYEQYF. DNA for the CDR3: TGCGCCAGCAAGGGACAGGTTTCCTACGAGCAGTACTTC.

The chain couples TRBV19 to TRBJ2-3, with TRBD2 identical over 7 bases. This CDR3 region has 16 residues. CDR1 and CDR2 (germline): LNHDA, SQIVND (reference sequence). V shed 1 base, J shed 3 bases, and the junction held 7 bases outside the gene matches. CDR3 DNA sequence: TGTGCCAGTAGTATAGGGAGAGGGGAGGGAACAGATACGCAGTATTTT. Translation gives CASSIGRGEGTDTQYF. The complete variable domain, with remaining parts taken from reference TRBV19 and TRBJ2-3, reads DGGITQSPKYLFRKEGQNVTLSCEQNLNHDAMYWYRQDPGQGLRLIYYSQIVNDFQKGDIAEGYSVSREKKESFPLTVTSAQKNPTAFYLCASSIGRGEGTDTQYFGPGTRLTVL.

The chain couples TRBV7-3 to TRBJ2-5, with 13 bases lining up with TRBD2. Per germline, CDR1 SGHTA and CDR2 FQGTGA. The CDR3 extends over 15 amino acids. Losses at the gene ends were 3 bases for V and 5 bases for J; bases not matched to a gene: 3. The CDR3 loop reads CASSLTSGGSETQYF. In DNA form, the CDR3 reads TGTGCCAGCAGCTTGACTAGCGGGGGGTCGGAGACCCAGTACTTC.

The rearrangement joins TRBV29-1 to TRBJ2-7; 9 bases map to TRBD1. V shed 2 bases and J 5 bases; nucleotides not matched to a gene: 16. The germline V gene encodes CDR1 SQVTM and CDR2 ANQGSEA. CDR3 length: 17 amino acids. The CDR3 loop reads CSVESSTGGRGLDEQYF. DNA for the CDR3: TGCAGCGTTGAATCCTCTACAGGGGGCCGAGGTCTGGACGAGCAGTACTTC.

The CDR3 here is CASSESGTGAYNEQFF. Written as DNA, the CDR3 is TGTGCCAGCAGCGAGTCCGGGACAGGGGCCTACAATGAGCAGTTCTTC. The chain joins TRBV9 to TRBJ2-1; 10 nucleotides agree with TRBD1. V was pared by 3 bases and J by 2 bases, with 5 bases of the junction left unmatched. Germline V CDR1 and CDR2: SGDLS, YYNGEE. This CDR3 spans 16 amino acids.

V gene TRBV28 combines with J gene TRBJ2-5, with D possibly matching TRBD1 (6 bases). Looked up from germline, CDR1 is MDHEN and CDR2 is SYDVKM. This CDR3 has 14 amino acids. Trimming took 6 bases from V and 7 from J, leaving 18 bases between them. CDR3 region: CASSQRWTERTQYF. The DNA of the CDR3 is TGTGCCAGCAGCCAAAGGTGGACAGAGAGGACCCAGTACTTC.

The chain employs TRBV7-2 and TRBJ1-6, with 7 bases matching TRBD1. Germline V gives CDR1 SGHTA, CDR2 FQGNSA. The CDR3 extends over 15 amino acids. The V segment lost 3 bases and the J segment 8 bases; nucleotides outside the gene matches: 7. The CDR3 loop reads CASSFHGTAYSPLHF. CDR3 in DNA: TGTGCCAGCAGCTTCCACGGGACAGCCTATTCACCCCTCCACTTT.

This chain uses TRBV19 with TRBJ2-3, with a weak D call TRBD2 (5 bases). The length of the CDR3 is 14 residues. V lost 1 base, J lost 4 bases, and 9 bases lay in between. Germline loops: CDR1 LNHDA, CDR2 SQIVND (reference sequence). CDR3 nucleotide sequence: TGTGCCAGTAGTATAGGGACTTTCCCAGATACGCAGTATTTT. Amino acids: CASSIGTFPDTQYF.

This clone was counted a few times. V and J are TRBV5-6 and TRBJ1-4; 7 bases are a match to TRBD1. The length of the CDR3 is 17 residues. After removal of 0 bases from V and 0 bases from J, the junction contained 5 bases not matched to a gene. Germline CDR1 SGHDT, CDR2 YYEEEE. The CDR3 region has the DNA TGTGCCAGCAGCTTGGCCCCGGGACAGTCAACTAATGAAAAACTGTTTTTT. It encodes CASSLAPGQSTNEKLFF.

This chain joins TRBV5-1 and TRBJ2-2, with 9 bases lining up with TRBD2. V shed 5 bases and J 5 bases; nucleotides not matched to a gene: 7. Germline assignment: CDR1 SGHRS and CDR2 YFSETQ. The CDR3 consists of 15 residues. The CDR3: CASRPAGGATGELFF. The CDR3 DNA reads as TGCGCCAGCAGACCCGCGGGGGGGGCGACCGGGGAGCTGTTTTTT.

CDR3 DNA sequence: TGTGCCAGTAGTAGGACTAGCGGACCTTTGGGCAATGAGCAGTTCTTC. It specifies CASSRTSGPLGNEQFF. The chain uses TRBV19 and TRBJ2-1, with TRBD2 matching 10 bases. V lost 4 bases and J lost 6; bases outside the gene matches: 9. Looked up from germline, CDR1 is LNHDA and CDR2 is SQIVND (reference sequence). The CDR3 consists of 16 residues.

This clone was counted a few times. V and J are TRBV6-5 and TRBJ1-2; D remains unclear. CDR1 MNHEY and CDR2 SVGAGI come from the germline V gene. The CDR3 has 13 amino acids. With 5 bases removed from V and 5 bases from J, the gap between germline ends came to 12 bases. The CDR3: CASSEALEYGYTF. CDR3 DNA: TGTGCCAGCAGTGAAGCCCTAGAGTATGGCTACACCTTC.

The chain employs TRBV9 and TRBJ2-5, with 9 positions matching TRBD2. V lost 4 bases to trimming and J lost 3 bases; unmatched junction nucleotides: 10. The CDR3 sequence is 16 residues long. Germline CDR1 and CDR2: SGDLS and YYNGEE. This chain's CDR3 is CASSPQAGGQKETQYF. DNA for the CDR3: TGTGCCAGCAGCCCCCAGGCGGGGGGGCAGAAAGAGACCCAGTACTTC.

The chain employs TRBV28 and TRBJ2-7; TRBD1 aligns across 10 bases. The CDR3 extends over 16 amino acids. J gave up 5 bases and V 6 bases, and 13 bases lay outside the gene matches. Germline lookup yields CDR1 MDHEN and CDR2 SYDVKM. This chain's CDR3 is CASRRRPGQGIHEQYF. CDR3 DNA sequence: TGTGCCAGCAGAAGGAGACCGGGACAGGGGATCCACGAGCAGTACTTC.

This chain's CDR3 is CASSSAGQGFSGNTIYF. The DNA of the CDR3 is TGTGCCAGCAGCTCCGCCGGACAGGGTTTCTCTGGAAACACCATATATTTT. V and J are TRBV5-7 and TRBJ1-3; 8 bases match TRBD1. TRBV5-7 is flagged as an ORF with uncertain function. With 3 bases clipped from V and 0 bases from J, the junction kept 8 bases outside the gene matches. This CDR3 region has 17 residues.

The chain uses TRBV5-4 and TRBJ1-1; D is uncertain. Trimming stripped 0 bases from V and 3 bases from J, with 21 bases between. CDR3 length equals 18 residues. Germline V gene sequence: CDR1 SGHNT, CDR2 YYREEE (reference sequence). The CDR3 nucleotides are TGTGCCAGCAGCTTGGGGGATGGACCGCCTAGCGGGGACACTGAAGCTTTCTTT. It is translated as CASSLGDGPPSGDTEAFF.

The rearrangement links TRBV2 to TRBJ2-2, with a weak D call TRBD1 (6 bases). This CDR3 comprises 15 residues. The ends were cut back, 4 bases at V and 0 bases at J, with 9 bases in the middle. Germline V CDR1 and CDR2: SNHLY, FYNNEI. The CDR3 coding sequence is TGTGCCAGCAGTGTCGGGACACCGAACACCGGGGAGCTGTTTTTT. Translated: CASSVGTPNTGELFF.

V is TRBV4-3 and J is TRBJ1-3, with D unresolved. Germline CDR1 reads LGHNA; CDR2 reads YSLEER. This CDR3 is built from 17 residues. V was clipped by 0 bases and J by 0 bases, with 12 bases between them. CDR3 DNA sequence: TGCGCCAGCAGCCAAGATAGCGACCGAGACTCTGGAAACACCATATATTTT. Protein: CASSQDSDRDSGNTIYF.